The 13 T cell receptor beta chains presented below share a single source sample, sequenced in a study of T cell repertoires in cytomegalovirus infection. Each CDR3 protein is one row after TCRdb ran MiXCR on the reads. The sample holds approximately 990,000 distinct CDR3 sequences, roughly 30% seen once. These receptors' targets are unknown. Sequences were derived from cultured CD8+ T cells from PBMCs, sampled from culture after CMV antigen stimulation. All receptors derive from a human donor in good health (CMV status not recorded). Some clones in this sample may be carry-over from other donors' samples.

This clonotype turned up a few times. V and J are TRBV7-9 and TRBJ2-7; no firm D call. This CDR3 contains 15 residues. The V and J ends lost 0 bases and 0 bases respectively, with 9 bases between them. Germline V gives CDR1 SEHNR, CDR2 FQNEAQ (reference sequence). As DNA, the CDR3 is TGTGCCAGCAGCTTAGCGGGGATTTACTCCTACGAGCAGTACGTC. Translated: CASSLAGIYSYEQYV.

This clonotype was seen ten or more times. The chain recombines TRBV7-8 with TRBJ1-5; 7 nucleotides line up with TRBD1. The germline CDR1 and CDR2 sequences are SGHVS and FQNEAQ. V shed 5 bases, J shed 1 base, and the junction held 8 bases outside the gene matches. CDR3 length equals 16 residues. The CDR3 protein is CASSVDLTGSNQPQHF. For the CDR3, the DNA is TGTGCCAGCAGCGTCGACTTGACAGGGAGCAATCAGCCCCAGCATTTT.

Of note for this clonotype: A single base separates this from a much larger clone, so it may be a read error. The rearrangement uses TRBV7-6 and TRBJ2-7; the D call may be TRBD1 or TRBD2 (6 bases each). Trimming removed 5 bases from V and 6 bases from J, with 14 bases in between. The CDR3 covers 13 residues. Looked up from germline, CDR1 is SGHVS and CDR2 is FNYEAQ. The CDR3 sequence is CASSPRGTSEQYF. CDR3 nucleotide sequence: TGTGCCAGCAGCCCTCGGGGGACAAGCGAGCAGTACTTC. Together with reference TRBV7-6 and TRBJ2-7, the CDR3 gives the full variable domain: GAGVSQSPRYKVTKRGQDVALRCDPISGHVSLYWYRQALGQGPEFLTYFNYEAQQDKSGLPNDRFSAERPEGSISTLTIQRTEQRDSAMYRCASSPRGTSEQYFGPGTRLTVT.

The chain recombines TRBV7-6 with TRBJ2-7, with D perhaps matching TRBD2 (5 bases). V shed 3 bases and J shed 0 bases, with 15 bases lying between them. The CDR3 contains 16 residues. Germline V gene data show CDR1 as SGHVS and CDR2 as FNYEAQ. CDR3 DNA sequence: TGTGCCAGCAGCTTTTCCGTCGAGCGGAACTCCTACGAGCAGTACTTC. Its protein product is CASSFSVERNSYEQYF.

This clonotype has a count of ten or more. The V call is TRBV7-2, the J call TRBJ1-5; 7 nucleotides line up with TRBD1. CDR1 and CDR2 (germline): SGHTA, FQGNSA. The CDR3 covers 15 residues. Trimming removed 5 bases from V and 7 bases from J; junction bases left unmatched: 11. Here the CDR3 reads CASSRTGQTEQPQHF. CDR3 sequence (DNA): TGTGCCAGCAGCCGGACGGGACAGACTGAACAGCCCCAGCATTTT. Complete variable domain (other parts from reference TRBV7-2 and TRBJ1-5): GAGVSQSPSNKVTEKGKDVELRCDPISGHTALYWYRQSLGQGLEFLIYFQGNSAPDKSGLPSDRFSAERTGGSVSTLTIQRTQQEDSAVYLCASSRTGQTEQPQHFGDGTRLSIL.

This clonotype has just a few counts. The chain joins TRBV5-1 to TRBJ2-7; D call uncertain. Trimming took off 0 bases at V and 3 bases at J, with 7 bases between the two ends. The CDR3 is 13 amino acids. Germline-derived CDR1 and CDR2 are SGHRS and YFSETQ. The CDR3 DNA is TGCGCCAGCAGCTTGGGAATGGTCTACGAGCAGTACTTC. This sequence encodes CASSLGMVYEQYF.

This clonotype was detected only a few times. The chain uses TRBV6-1 and TRBJ2-5; unclear D gene. In germline, CDR1 is MNHNS, CDR2 SASEGT. CDR3 length: 13 amino acids. V lost 6 bases and J 2 bases, leaving 10 bases between the germline ends. The CDR3 region has the DNA TGTGCCAGCAGATTGGGGTCACAAGAGACCCAGTACTTC. Amino acid sequence: CASRLGSQETQYF.

This clonotype was counted a few times. The rearrangement links TRBV7-6 to TRBJ1-4, with a tentative D call TRBD1 (6 bases). Germline lookup yields CDR1 SGHVS and CDR2 FNYEAQ. The CDR3 loop spans 16 amino acids. The V end was cut by 0 bases, the J end by 7 bases, with 15 bases between. The CDR3 sequence is CASSLAGGQGREKLFF. CDR3 DNA: TGTGCCAGCAGCTTAGCGGGAGGGCAGGGGCGTGAAAAACTGTTTTTT.

V is TRBV7-9 and J is TRBJ2-7, with D maybe TRBD2 (5 bases). V gave up 5 bases and J gave up 9 bases, with 14 bases separating them. The CDR3 runs 12 residues. The germline V gene has CDR1 SEHNR and CDR2 FQNEAQ (reference sequence). CDR3 protein: CASSPLSRGQYF. CDR3 bases: TGTGCCAGCAGCCCCCTGTCTCGGGGGCAGTACTTC.

The chain carries TRBV4-1 and TRBJ2-7, with a weak D call TRBD2 (5 bases). Looked up from germline, CDR1 is MGHRA and CDR2 is YSYEKL. There are 16 residues in the CDR3. Trimming took 0 bases from V and 3 from J, leaving 15 bases between them. The CDR3 sequence: CASSQDWRGQYYEQYF. CDR3 coding DNA: TGCGCCAGCAGCCAAGATTGGAGAGGGCAGTACTACGAGCAGTACTTC.

This clonotype was detected only a few times. This sequence joins TRBV7-6 and TRBJ1-6, with 8 bases that match TRBD1. Germline CDR1 is SGHVS and CDR2 is FNYEAQ. The CDR3 runs to 17 residues. Trimming removed 5 bases from V and 9 bases from J; junction bases left unmatched: 15. As DNA, the CDR3 is TGTGCCAGCAGCAGCCCGCAGGGGGCCTTATTTAGTTCACCCCTCCACTTT. Its translation: CASSSPQGALFSSPLHF.

The chain couples TRBV12-3 or TRBV12-4 to TRBJ2-1, with a possible D match to TRBD1 (6 bases). CDR3 length: 14 amino acids. V lost 7 bases and J 9 bases, leaving 19 bases between the germline ends. CDR3 nucleotides: TGTGCCAGCACCGTTCAGGGGTTTGGGAGTGAGCAGTTCTTC. This encodes CASTVQGFGSEQFF.

The chain uses TRBV7-2 and TRBJ2-3; 10 positions match TRBD2. Germline CDR1 SGHTA, CDR2 FQGNSA. V lost 3 bases, J lost 8 bases, and 17 bases stayed unmatched. This CDR3 comprises 18 residues. This CDR3 reads CASSFVLAGSGSKGTQYF. CDR3 DNA sequence: TGTGCCAGCAGCTTTGTACTAGCGGGGAGCGGTAGCAAGGGTACGCAGTATTTT.